In its sample, the clone carrying this TCR beta chain was seen a few times. Its target is unknown. This specimen comes from a study of T-cell reconstitution after alpha-beta-depleted transplantation in children. Study-level points and caveats: High day-60 TCRbeta diversity in some patients came from surviving recipient T cells and thymic progenitors. Several hundred expanded graft clones reportedly gave rise to the alpha-beta T cells present about two months after transplant. Newly generated T cells supplied most T-cell counts and diversity one year post-transplant.

Preparation of the TCRbeta library involved a method that used unique molecular identifiers. In TCRdb, the PCR reads were re-called with MiXCR into one record per CDR3 protein. Among about 420,000 distinct CDR3 sequences listed, about 16% were seen once. This clonotype was obtained from a boy younger than two who had a stem cell transplant for Wiskott-Aldrich syndrome, so the T cells may come from the graft donor. This specimen was PBMCs, mostly from graft donor cells, taken 360 days after TCRalphabeta/CD19-depleted stem cell transplant.

The CDR3 region is CASSGYGQLTGELFF. The CDR3 coding sequence is TGTGCCAGCAGCGGATATGGACAGCTTACCGGGGAGCTGTTTTTT. The V call is TRBV7-2, the J call TRBJ2-2; tentatively, D is TRBD1 (6 bases). There are 15 residues in the CDR3. V lost 5 bases, J lost 5 bases, and 15 bases lay in between. Germline V gives CDR1 SGHTA, CDR2 FQGNSA.